Below are 17 T cell receptor beta chains sequenced from a single sample in a study of monozygotic twins with inflammatory bowel disease (dated by TCRdb to between 2018 and 2021). Libraries were made using 5' RACE. The reads were generated on an Illumina HiSeq 2500. Once TCRdb had reprocessed the reads, it stored one entry per CDR3 protein sequence and supplied no DNA. This specimen's table enumerates about 210,000 distinct CDR3 sequences. Roughly 1.7% of the sample comes from the top ten. Sequences were obtained from blood. Receptor source: a human donor with ulcerative colitis or Crohn's disease, or a healthy co-twin of an affected twin (not recorded which).

The chain links TRBV2 to TRBJ2-5; TCRdb returns TRBD1, unconfirmable since there is no DNA. CDR3 length: 14 residues. Germline V CDR1 and CDR2: SNHLY, FYNNEI. The CDR3 reads CASITSGGAETQYF.

The chain is built from TRBV20-1 and TRBJ1-1; the TCRdb call, TRBD1, lacks DNA for checking. In germline, CDR1 is DFQATT, CDR2 SNEGSKA (reference sequence). CDR3 length equals 15 residues. CDR3 sequence: CSPLSTGTTWGNAFF.

The V and J genes are TRBV6-5 and TRBJ1-5; TCRdb's D call, TRBD1, is unchecked because there is no DNA. The CDR3 has 16 amino acids. CDR1 and CDR2 from the germline V gene are MNHEY and SVGAGI. CDR3: CASSPALNRVNQPQHF.

This chain connects TRBV6-1 to TRBJ1-5. The CDR3 is 18 amino acids. Germline V gene lookup returns CDR1 MNHNS and CDR2 SASEGT. The CDR3 region is CASSEAPSATFSNQPQHF.

This chain uses TRBV4-1 with TRBJ2-7. The CDR3 loop spans 15 amino acids. The germline V gene encodes CDR1 MGHRA and CDR2 YSYEKL. CDR3 residues: CASSQEQPSRSPQYF.

V gene TRBV20-1 combines with J gene TRBJ2-5; TCRdb outputs TRBD1, but without DNA this stays unchecked. The CDR3 spans 12 residues. Per germline, CDR1 DFQATT and CDR2 SNEGSKA (reference sequence). CDR3 protein: CSALDRAETQYF.

This chain uses TRBV20-1 with TRBJ2-1; TCRdb's D gene call, TRBD2, goes unchecked for lack of DNA. This CDR3 is 18 amino acids long. Germline V lookup: CDR1 DFQATT, CDR2 SNEGSKA (reference sequence). CDR3 protein: CSASVGLAGGNSYNEQFF.

The CDR3 region is CASSLLGGPNYEQYF. This rearrangement joins TRBV12-3 or TRBV12-4 to TRBJ2-7; TCRdb indicates TRBD1, and absent DNA this call remains unverified. The CDR3 length is 15 residues.

The genes are TRBV18 and TRBJ1-1; the TCRdb D gene call, TRBD1, has no DNA to confirm it. CDR3 size: 18 residues. Germline values: CDR1 KGHSH, CDR2 LQKENI. The CDR3 is CASSPQSGSPMMNTEAFF.

The chain combines TRBV12-3 or TRBV12-4 with TRBJ1-1. The CDR3 covers 13 residues. The CDR3 loop is CASSTQENTEAFF.

This rearrangement joins TRBV5-6 to TRBJ1-5. Germline CDR1 is SGHDT and CDR2 is YYEEEE. The CDR3 is 14 residues long. The CDR3 here is CASSLEADHQPQHF.

This sequence joins TRBV5-1 and TRBJ2-3. The germline CDR1 and CDR2 sequences are SGHRS and YFSETQ. This CDR3 contains 17 residues. The CDR3 region is CASSLPAGSYSTDTQYF.

This chain's CDR3 is CASSLGRWGLGNEQFF. This chain links TRBV7-8 with TRBJ2-1; the D call from TCRdb, TRBD1, cannot be confirmed without DNA. The CDR3 loop spans 16 amino acids. Germline V CDR1 and CDR2: SGHVS, FQNEAQ.

V usage is TRBV18 and J usage is TRBJ1-1. Germline CDR1 is KGHSH and CDR2 is LQKENI. The CDR3 extends over 15 amino acids. This CDR3 is CASSPMSVEGTEAFF.

V usage is TRBV5-5 and J usage is TRBJ2-3. The length of the CDR3 is 11 residues. Germline CDR1 is SGHKS and CDR2 is YYEKEE (reference sequence). The CDR3 sequence is CASSLAQTQYF.

The gene calls are TRBV20-1 and TRBJ1-3; TCRdb gives TRBD1 as the D gene, but with no DNA this cannot be confirmed. Germline CDR1 and CDR2: DFQATT and SNEGSKA (reference sequence). The CDR3 consists of 14 residues. CDR3: CSATDRGHGNTIYF.

The chain is built from TRBV4-1 and TRBJ1-6; TCRdb names TRBD1, which stays unverified in the absence of DNA. Germline V lookup: CDR1 MGHRA, CDR2 YSYEKL. This CDR3 comprises 15 residues. CDR3: CASSTGQGYNSPLHF.